The next 3 T cell receptor beta chains were all read from a single sample in a study of cytomegalovirus exposure and HLA in healthy donors. 60 Vbeta and 13 Jbeta primers were used in PCR. Assay used: immunoSEQ multiplex PCR; TCRdb lists only in-frame clones, some missing. The sample includes roughly 130,000 clones, 70% to 75% of them seen just once. The sequenced sample was PBMCs. The receptors come from a woman aged 40 to 50 in good health and CMV-seronegative.

This chain joins TRBV7-9 and TRBJ1-2; 7 positions agree with TRBD1. The CDR3 has 12 residues. Germline CDR1 is SEHNR and CDR2 is FQNEAQ (reference sequence). V dropped 5 bases and J dropped 10; count of bases not matched to a gene: 7. This CDR3 is CASSREQGIYTF. In nucleotides, the CDR3 is TGTGCCAGCAGCAGAGAACAGGGGATCTACACCTTC.

This chain joins TRBV7-6 and TRBJ2-2; the match to TRBD2 covers 11 bases. The CDR3 spans 17 residues. The V gene's germline CDR1 is SGHVS and CDR2 FNYEAQ. J lost 4 bases, V lost 3 bases, and 7 bases had no gene match. The DNA of the CDR3 is TGTGCCAGCAGCTTGGGCTCTAGCGGGGGGCTCACCGGGGAGCTGTTTTTT. Translated: CASSLGSSGGLTGELFF. Full variable domain (missing parts from reference TRBV7-6 and TRBJ2-2): GAGVSQSPRYKVTKRGQDVALRCDPISGHVSLYWYRQALGQGPEFLTYFNYEAQQDKSGLPNDRFSAERPEGSISTLTIQRTEQRDSAMYRCASSLGSSGGLTGELFFGEGSRLTVL.

The chain employs TRBV2 and TRBJ1-1; D might be TRBD1 (5 bases). The CDR3 spans 13 residues. Between the trimmed V and J ends, which lost 2 bases and 4 bases, there was a span of 8 bases. Germline V CDR1 and CDR2: SNHLY, FYNNEI. Here the CDR3 DNA reads TGTGCCAGCAGTGAACGGGGGGGCACTGAAGCTTTCTTT. Protein: CASSERGGTEAFF.